Listed below are T cell receptor beta chains from one sample, sequenced in a study of T cells in Graves' hyperthyroidism and ophthalmopathy. TCRdb processed the multiplex PCR reads anew with MiXCR; each CDR3 protein has one entry. The profile shows under 550,000 distinct CDR3 sequences, about 20% of them singletons. The sample was blood. The source is a man aged 40-50 years with Graves' ophthalmopathy. The CDR3 runs from the conserved cysteine through the conserved F or W. The order of the fields is CDR3 protein, CDR3 DNA, D gene, J gene, V gene, clone size. A D gene is named only where the DNA matches it firmly. Clone size is given for some rows only: seen once, a few or many times, or a class if the clone is expanded.

CDR3: CASSLGPWGDEQFF
DNA: TGTGCCAGCAGTTTAGGGCCCTGGGGGGATGAGCAGTTCTTC
D: -
J: TRBJ2-1
V: TRBV28
size: many

CDR3: CATPQTGLRLDQPQHF
DNA: TGTGCCACTCCTCAAACGGGTCTTCGGCTCGATCAGCCCCAGCATTTT
D: -
J: TRBJ1-5
V: TRBV15
size: few

CDR3: CAWSVGGHGNQPQHF
DNA: TGTGCCTGGAGTGTAGGTGGGCATGGCAATCAGCCCCAGCATTTT
D: -
J: TRBJ1-5
V: TRBV30
size: -

CDR3: CASSPDFEQFF
DNA: TGTGCCAGCTCCCCCGATTTTGAGCAGTTCTTC
D: -
J: TRBJ2-1
V: TRBV18
size: many

CDR3: CASSQGDSDNTGELFF
DNA: TGTGCCAGCAGCCAAGGAGACTCAGATAACACCGGGGAGCTGTTTTTT
D: -
J: TRBJ2-2
V: TRBV3-1
size: -

CDR3: CASNLDQAYNEQFF
DNA: TGTGCCAGCAACCTCGACCAGGCCTACAATGAGCAGTTCTTC
D: -
J: TRBJ2-1
V: TRBV28
size: many

CDR3: CASSWAQGGELFF
DNA: TGTGCCAGCAGCTGGGCACAGGGCGGGGAGCTGTTTTTT
D: -
J: TRBJ2-2
V: TRBV7-6
size: -

CDR3: CASSLSGGQGVQNEQFF
DNA: TGTGCCAGCAGCTTATCAGGGGGCCAGGGTGTGCAAAATGAGCAGTTCTTC
D: TRBD1
J: TRBJ2-1
V: TRBV11-2
size: many

CDR3: CASSLGGAYQADTQYF
DNA: TGCGCCAGCAGCTTGGGGGGGGCCTATCAAGCAGATACGCAGTATTTT
D: -
J: TRBJ2-3
V: TRBV5-1
size: few

CDR3: CASRSPGTSEYEQYF
DNA: TGTGCCAGCAGATCTCCCGGGACTAGCGAATACGAGCAGTACTTC
D: TRBD2
J: TRBJ2-7
V: TRBV6-2/TRBV6-3
size: many

CDR3: CATSDRTGNHYGYTF
DNA: TGTGCCACCAGCGACCGGACAGGGAACCACTATGGCTACACCTTC
D: TRBD1
J: TRBJ1-2
V: TRBV15
size: -

CDR3: CASSQVHSYSYEQYF
DNA: TGTGCCAGCAGCCAAGTTCACAGCTACTCCTACGAGCAGTACTTC
D: -
J: TRBJ2-7
V: TRBV4-2
size: few

CDR3: CASSSSANQPQHF
DNA: TGTGCCAGCAGTTCCTCAGCAAATCAGCCCCAGCATTTT
D: -
J: TRBJ1-5
V: TRBV27
size: -

CDR3: CASSLVEAVNTEAFF
DNA: TGTGCCAGCAGCTTGGTTGAGGCGGTGAACACTGAAGCTTTCTTT
D: -
J: TRBJ1-1
V: TRBV5-8
size: many

CDR3: CASSSTVANYGYTF
DNA: TGTGCCAGCAGTTCGACAGTCGCAAACTATGGCTACACCTTC
D: -
J: TRBJ1-2
V: TRBV27
size: -

CDR3: CASSLDLTYEQYF
DNA: TGTGCCAGCAGCTTGGACCTTACCTACGAGCAGTACTTC
D: -
J: TRBJ2-7
V: TRBV5-4
size: few

CDR3: CASSSSRSPSNQPQHF
DNA: TGTGCCAGCAGCTCATCCAGGTCCCCTAGCAATCAGCCCCAGCATTTT
D: -
J: TRBJ1-5
V: TRBV6-2/TRBV6-3
size: few

CDR3: CASITGQGDGYTF
DNA: TGTGCCAGCATCACGGGACAGGGAGATGGCTACACCTTC
D: TRBD1
J: TRBJ1-2
V: TRBV6-1
size: -

CDR3: CASTYSGDPGELFF
DNA: TGTGCCAGCACCTATAGCGGGGATCCCGGGGAGCTGTTTTTT
D: TRBD2
J: TRBJ2-2
V: TRBV11-2
size: many

CDR3: CASRLGDEQYF
DNA: TGTGCCAGCAGACTCGGGGACGAGCAGTACTTC
D: -
J: TRBJ2-7
V: TRBV28
size: few

CDR3: CASRPANEKLFF
DNA: TGTGCCAGCAGGCCGGCTAATGAAAAACTGTTTTTT
D: -
J: TRBJ1-4
V: TRBV28
size: -

CDR3: CASSLWGVYNEQFF
DNA: TGTGCCAGCAGTTTGTGGGGGGTGTACAATGAGCAGTTCTTC
D: -
J: TRBJ2-1
V: TRBV12-3/TRBV12-4
size: many

CDR3: CASSWVLRFPYGYTF
DNA: TGTGCCAGCAGTTGGGTTCTTCGCTTCCCCTATGGCTACACCTTC
D: -
J: TRBJ1-2
V: TRBV6-2/TRBV6-3
size: -

CDR3: CASSGWDSTDTQYF
DNA: TGTGCCAGCAGCGGGTGGGACAGCACAGATACGCAGTATTTT
D: -
J: TRBJ2-3
V: TRBV7-8
size: few

CDR3: CASSRVSDSYEQYF
DNA: TGTGCCAGCTCTAGGGTATCAGACAGCTACGAGCAGTACTTC
D: -
J: TRBJ2-7
V: TRBV18
size: many

CDR3: CASSLDQGPYEQYF
DNA: TGCGCCAGCAGCTTGGACCAGGGGCCCTACGAGCAGTACTTC
D: -
J: TRBJ2-7
V: TRBV5-1
size: -

CDR3: CASSSWTGNTEAFF
DNA: TGTGCCAGCAGCTCATGGACAGGGAACACTGAAGCTTTCTTT
D: TRBD1
J: TRBJ1-1
V: TRBV7-2
size: -

CDR3: CASSYFGSAKNIQYF
DNA: TGTGCCAGCAGTTATTTCGGATCAGCCAAAAACATTCAGTACTTC
D: -
J: TRBJ2-4
V: TRBV12-3/TRBV12-4
size: many

CDR3: CASSLSAGRSYNEQFF
DNA: TGTGCCAGCAGCTTATCGGCGGGCAGAAGTTACAATGAGCAGTTCTTC
D: -
J: TRBJ2-1
V: TRBV5-5
size: -

CDR3: CASSGGQMGPGQPQHF
DNA: TGTGCCAGCAGTGGAGGGCAAATGGGGCCCGGTCAGCCCCAGCATTTT
D: -
J: TRBJ1-5
V: TRBV6-1
size: -

CDR3: CASSPYQGQGSHEQYF
DNA: TGCGCCAGCAGTCCATATCAGGGACAGGGTTCCCACGAGCAGTACTTC
D: TRBD1
J: TRBJ2-7
V: TRBV5-1
size: -

CDR3: CASSLRGQDTGELFF
DNA: TGTGCCAGCAGCTTGAGGGGACAGGACACCGGGGAGCTGTTTTTT
D: TRBD1
J: TRBJ2-2
V: TRBV11-2
size: many

CDR3: CASSPRSPTGSSGNTIYF
DNA: TGTGCCAGCAGCCCCCGATCCCCGACAGGGAGCTCTGGAAACACCATATATTTT
D: TRBD1
J: TRBJ1-3
V: TRBV7-8
size: few

CDR3: CAWSLTGAPQYF
DNA: TGTGCCTGGAGTCTGACGGGAGCGCCCCAGTACTTC
D: -
J: TRBJ2-5
V: TRBV30
size: many

CDR3: CASSEMGGSQPQHF
DNA: TGTGCCAGCAGTGAAATGGGGGGTAGCCAGCCCCAGCATTTT
D: -
J: TRBJ1-5
V: TRBV2
size: -

CDR3: CATSDLGQGANTGELFF
DNA: TGTGCCACCAGTGATCTAGGACAGGGCGCGAACACCGGGGAGCTGTTTTTT
D: TRBD1
J: TRBJ2-2
V: TRBV24-1
size: few

CDR3: CASSRDRGTEAFF
DNA: TGTGCCAGCTCACGGGACAGGGGCACTGAAGCTTTCTTT
D: TRBD1
J: TRBJ1-1
V: TRBV18
size: many

CDR3: CAWKVAGGTDTQYF
DNA: TGTGCCTGGAAGGTAGCGGGAGGGACAGATACGCAGTATTTT
D: TRBD2
J: TRBJ2-3
V: TRBV30
size: -

CDR3: CASSLRGEGFEQYF
DNA: TGTGCCAGCAGTCTCAGGGGGGAAGGTTTCGAGCAGTACTTC
D: -
J: TRBJ2-7
V: TRBV28
size: many

CDR3: CASSLWSDEQFF
DNA: TGTGCCAGCAGCTTATGGTCTGATGAGCAGTTCTTC
D: -
J: TRBJ2-1
V: TRBV7-9
size: few

CDR3: CSARGQVEAFF
DNA: TGCAGTGCTAGAGGACAGGTTGAAGCTTTCTTT
D: -
J: TRBJ1-1
V: TRBV20-1
size: -

CDR3: CASSQDGGIEQYF
DNA: TGTGCCAGCAGCCAAGATGGAGGGATCGAGCAGTACTTC
D: -
J: TRBJ2-7
V: TRBV14
size: few

CDR3: CASSSSLGVPYNEQYF
DNA: TGTGCCAGCAGTTCGTCTTTGGGGGTCCCCTACAATGAGCAGTACTTC
D: -
J: TRBJ2-7
V: TRBV2
size: -

CDR3: CASSEGKREKLFF
DNA: TGTGCCAGCAGTGAAGGGAAGCGTGAAAAACTGTTTTTT
D: -
J: TRBJ1-4
V: TRBV2
size: many

CDR3: CASTPTLGTGTYEQYF
DNA: TGTGCCAGCACCCCCACTCTGGGGACAGGTACCTACGAGCAGTACTTC
D: TRBD1
J: TRBJ2-7
V: TRBV28
size: many

CDR3: CASSLEGRGTEAFF
DNA: TGTGCCAGCAGCTTAGAAGGCAGGGGAACTGAAGCTTTCTTT
D: -
J: TRBJ1-1
V: TRBV11-2
size: many

CDR3: CASSGRDRLTDTQYF
DNA: TGTGCCAGCAGTGGCCGGGACAGGCTCACAGATACGCAGTATTTT
D: TRBD1
J: TRBJ2-3
V: TRBV28
size: many

CDR3: CAITAGLDSTDTQYF
DNA: TGTGCCATCACCGCAGGACTAGATTCAACAGATACGCAGTATTTT
D: TRBD2
J: TRBJ2-3
V: TRBV10-3
size: few

CDR3: CASSEGGRAEGYTF
DNA: TGTGCCAGCAGTGAAGGGGGAAGGGCTGAGGGCTACACCTTC
D: -
J: TRBJ1-2
V: TRBV2
size: many

CDR3: CASSIFEGSNYGYTF
DNA: TGTGCCAGTAGTATTTTCGAGGGCAGCAACTATGGCTACACCTTC
D: -
J: TRBJ1-2
V: TRBV19
size: few